This TCR beta chain was identified during a study of blood T cell repertoires in COVID-19. With 4 bases removed from V and 2 bases from J, the gap between germline ends came to 18 bases. Looked up from germline, CDR1 is SGDLS and CDR2 is YYNGEE. The CDR3 has 16 amino acids. Here immunoSEQ multiplex PCR was the method, and the copy in TCRdb shows in-frame clones only, minus some. The sample contains about 110,000 clones, 82% of which appear only once. The sequenced sample consisted of peripheral blood. The clonotype comes from a man between 65 and 80 years old with acute or convalescent COVID-19. The chain uses TRBV9 and TRBJ1-2; D not certain. The CDR3 region has the DNA TGTGCCAGCAGCCCTCTCCGGGAGGGTGGGAACTATGGCTACACCTTC. This encodes CASSPLREGGNYGYTF.